The clone carrying this T cell receptor (beta chain) was counted ten times or more. The data were taken from a study of T-cell reconstitution after alpha-beta-depleted transplantation in children. The TCRbeta library incorporated unique molecular identifiers. A single record per CDR3 protein comes from TCRdb applying MiXCR to the PCR reads. This table has under 300,000 distinct CDR3 sequences, around a tenth appearing once. V lost 6 bases and J 6 bases, leaving 15 bases between the germline ends. CDR1 is SGHRS, CDR2 YFSETQ, per germline. The CDR3 has 13 amino acids. This sample comprised peripheral blood, obtained 180 days after TCRalphabeta/CD19-depleted stem cell transplant. The receptor's source is a male patient aged 2-15 years who had a stem cell transplant for chronic granulomatous disease, so the T cells may come from the graft donor. The gene calls are TRBV5-1 and TRBJ1-2; TRBD1 might be the D (5 bases). The CDR3 DNA sequence: TGCGCCAGCACCTTAGGGACCGGTCATGGCTACACCTTC. It translates to CASTLGTGHGYTF.